The clone carrying this TCR beta chain was seen more than once but under ten times. Its antigen is currently unknown. The sample comes from a study of Ad26.COV2.S vaccination and SARS-CoV-2 variants. Study-level background: The donor was enrolled in the Ad26.COV2.S arm of the COV1001 trial.

Treatment here: some 20 received Ad26.COV2.S at low or high dose, single or two shots; a few received placebo; per-sample allocation not given. Sampling occurred on day 63 after the first vaccine or placebo injection. Profiled with immunoSEQ multiplex PCR; TCRdb holds only in-frame clones, not every one. The sample records roughly 420,000 clones, roughly 90% being singletons. Notes on the study in general: Spike-specific CD8+ and CD4+ T cell responses reportedly showed substantial breadth after vaccination.

V lost 0 bases and J lost 12, with 18 bases in between. The CDR3 is 15 amino acids. Germline-derived CDR1 and CDR2 are MNHEY and SVGAGI. The specimen was peripheral blood, collected in a trial of Ad26.COV2.S vaccine versus placebo. The source is a person between 18 and 59 years old who received the Ad26.COV2.S COVID-19 vaccine or a placebo. The rearrangement joins TRBV6-5 to TRBJ1-5; the D is unclear. The CDR3 region is CASSYSGQHPGLQHF. The CDR3 nucleotides read TGTGCCAGCAGTTACTCCGGGCAGCACCCGGGCCTCCAGCATTTT.